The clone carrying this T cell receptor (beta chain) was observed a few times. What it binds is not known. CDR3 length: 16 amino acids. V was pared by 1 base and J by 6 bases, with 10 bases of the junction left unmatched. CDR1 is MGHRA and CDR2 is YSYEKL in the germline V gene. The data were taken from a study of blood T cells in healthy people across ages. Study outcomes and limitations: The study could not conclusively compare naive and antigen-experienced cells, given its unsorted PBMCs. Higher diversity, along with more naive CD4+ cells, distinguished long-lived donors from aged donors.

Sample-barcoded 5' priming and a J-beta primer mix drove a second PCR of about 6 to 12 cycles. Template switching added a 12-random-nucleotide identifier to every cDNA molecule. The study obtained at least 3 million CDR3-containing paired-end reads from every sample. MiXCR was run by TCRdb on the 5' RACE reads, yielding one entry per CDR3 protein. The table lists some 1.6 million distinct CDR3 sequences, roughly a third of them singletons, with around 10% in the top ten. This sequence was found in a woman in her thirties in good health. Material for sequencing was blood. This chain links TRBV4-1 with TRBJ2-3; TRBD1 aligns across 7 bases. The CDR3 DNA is TGCGCCAGCAGCCAAGGCTGGCAGGGGGTTGAGGATACGCAGTATTTT. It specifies CASSQGWQGVEDTQYF.